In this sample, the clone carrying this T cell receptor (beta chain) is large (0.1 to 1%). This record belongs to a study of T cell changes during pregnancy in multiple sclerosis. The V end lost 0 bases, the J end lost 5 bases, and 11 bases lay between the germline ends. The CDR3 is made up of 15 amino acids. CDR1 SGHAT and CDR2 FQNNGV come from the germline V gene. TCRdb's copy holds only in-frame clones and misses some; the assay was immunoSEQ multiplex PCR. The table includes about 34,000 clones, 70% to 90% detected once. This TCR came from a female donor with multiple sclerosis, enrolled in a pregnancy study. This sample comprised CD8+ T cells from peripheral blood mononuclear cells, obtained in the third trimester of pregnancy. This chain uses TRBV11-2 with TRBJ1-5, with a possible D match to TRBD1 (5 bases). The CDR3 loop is CASSLDFGGYQPQHF. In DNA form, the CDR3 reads TGTGCCAGCAGCTTAGATTTTGGGGGGTATCAGCCCCAGCATTTT. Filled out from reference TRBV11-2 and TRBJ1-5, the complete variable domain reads EAGVAQSPRYKIIEKRQSVAFWCNPISGHATLYWYQQILGQGPKLLIQFQNNGVVDDSQLPKDRFSAERLKGVDSTLKIQPAKLEDSAVYLCASSLDFGGYQPQHFGDGTRLSIL.